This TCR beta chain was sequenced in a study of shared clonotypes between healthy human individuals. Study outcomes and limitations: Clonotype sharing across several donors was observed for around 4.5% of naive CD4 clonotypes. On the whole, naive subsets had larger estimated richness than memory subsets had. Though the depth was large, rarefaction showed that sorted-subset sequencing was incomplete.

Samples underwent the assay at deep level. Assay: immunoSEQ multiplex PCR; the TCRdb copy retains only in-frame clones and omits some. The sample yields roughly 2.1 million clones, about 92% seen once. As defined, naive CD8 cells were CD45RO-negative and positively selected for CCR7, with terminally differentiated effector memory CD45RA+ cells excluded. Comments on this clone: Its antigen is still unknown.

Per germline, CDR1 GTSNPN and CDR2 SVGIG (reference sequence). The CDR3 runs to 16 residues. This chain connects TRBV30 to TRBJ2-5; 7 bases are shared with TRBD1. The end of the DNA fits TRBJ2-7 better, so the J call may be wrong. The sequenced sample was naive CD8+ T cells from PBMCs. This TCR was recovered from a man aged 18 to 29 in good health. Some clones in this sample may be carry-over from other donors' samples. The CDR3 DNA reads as TGTGCCTGGAGTGTAAGCTTCGGCAGGGGGTCCTACGAGCAGTACTTC. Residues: CAWSVSFGRGSYEQYF.